This TCR beta chain came from a study of breast tumors, draining lymph nodes, adjacent tissues. General study points: Data fit most tumor T cells coming from lymph node, expanding in tumor. Data only fit, rather than demonstrated, lymph node origin of most tumor T cells. Compared with lymph nodes, tumors were less diverse; compared with nontumor tissue, more.

The sample holds many counts of this clonotype. Its target is unknown. The lymph nodes were axillary draining lymph nodes from breast cancer patients. The germline CDR1 and CDR2 sequences are DFQATT and SNEGSKA (reference sequence). CDR3 size: 15 residues. V was clipped by 6 bases and J by 2 bases; unmatched bases: 13. Using its own MiXCR run on the multiplex PCR reads, TCRdb lists one record per CDR3 protein. In the table there are 270,000 or so distinct CDR3 sequences, around 30% of which are singletons. This clonotype originated in a female donor with breast cancer. Some clones in this sample may be carry-over from other donors' samples. The genes are TRBV20-1 and TRBJ2-7; 7 nucleotides align to TRBD2. The sequencing input was axillary lymph node tissue. The CDR3 here is CSARGGAGVTYEQYF. The CDR3 nucleotides are TGCAGTGCCCGGGGTGGGGCGGGAGTAACCTACGAGCAGTACTTC.